One and the same sample provided the 3 T cell receptor beta chains below, sequenced in a study of blood T cell repertoires in COVID-19. TCRdb's table, derived via immunoSEQ multiplex PCR, lists solely in-frame clones and lacks some. This repertoire shows approximately 56,000 clones, over 75% found once; its top ten account for around a quarter. Sequencing was done on a sample of peripheral blood. The receptors derive from an elderly woman with COVID-19, enrolled during active disease.

This chain connects TRBV2 to TRBJ1-1; D not certain. The CDR3 has 12 residues. V lost 4 bases, J lost 1 base, and 4 bases lay in between. Germline V gene sequence: CDR1 SNHLY, CDR2 FYNNEI. CDR3 sequence reads: CASSAQNTEAFF. DNA for the CDR3: TGTGCCAGCAGTGCACAGAACACTGAAGCTTTCTTT. The full variable domain, in which reference TRBV2 and TRBJ1-1 provide the parts outside the CDR3, is EPEVTQTPSHQVTQMGQEVILRCVPISNHLYFYWYRQILGQKVEFLVSFYNNEISEKSEIFDDQFSVERPDGSNFTLKIRSTKLEDSAMYFCASSAQNTEAFFGQGTRLTVV.

This clone was found a few times. The rearrangement joins TRBV9 to TRBJ2-2; D is unresolved. Trimming took off 1 base at V and 6 bases at J, with 10 bases between the two ends. The CDR3 is made up of 14 amino acids. Germline V CDR1 and CDR2: SGDLS, YYNGEE. CDR3 amino acids: CASSVSLRAGELFF. CDR3 nucleotide sequence: TGTGCCAGCAGCGTATCATTACGGGCCGGGGAGCTGTTTTTT.

The chain employs TRBV2 and TRBJ2-7; D is ambiguous. Germline V gene sequence: CDR1 SNHLY, CDR2 FYNNEI. The CDR3 runs 15 residues. The V gene lost 2 bases and the J gene lost 4 bases, with 15 bases spanning the gap. In nucleotides, the CDR3 is TGTGCCAGCAGTGAACGGTGGGCTTCCCCTTACGAGCAGTACTTC. This codes for CASSERWASPYEQYF.